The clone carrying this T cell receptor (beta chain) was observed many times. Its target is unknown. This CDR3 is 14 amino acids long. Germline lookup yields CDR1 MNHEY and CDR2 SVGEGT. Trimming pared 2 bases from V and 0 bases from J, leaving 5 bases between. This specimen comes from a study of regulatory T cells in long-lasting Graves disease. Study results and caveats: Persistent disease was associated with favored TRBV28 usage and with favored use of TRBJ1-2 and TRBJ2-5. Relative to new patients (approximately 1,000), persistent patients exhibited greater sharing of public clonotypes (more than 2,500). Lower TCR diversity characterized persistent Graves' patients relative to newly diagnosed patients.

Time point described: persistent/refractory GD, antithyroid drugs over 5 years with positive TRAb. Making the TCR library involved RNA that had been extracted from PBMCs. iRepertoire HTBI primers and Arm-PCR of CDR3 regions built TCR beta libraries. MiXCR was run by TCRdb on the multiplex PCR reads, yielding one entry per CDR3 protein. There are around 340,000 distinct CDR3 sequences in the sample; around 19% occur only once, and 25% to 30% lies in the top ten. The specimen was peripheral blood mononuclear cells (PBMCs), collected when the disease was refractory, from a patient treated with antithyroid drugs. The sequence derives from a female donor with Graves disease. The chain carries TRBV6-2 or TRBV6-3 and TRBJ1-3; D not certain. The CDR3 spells CASSYDPSGNTIYF. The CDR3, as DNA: TGTGCCAGCAGTTACGATCCCTCTGGAAACACCATATATTTT.